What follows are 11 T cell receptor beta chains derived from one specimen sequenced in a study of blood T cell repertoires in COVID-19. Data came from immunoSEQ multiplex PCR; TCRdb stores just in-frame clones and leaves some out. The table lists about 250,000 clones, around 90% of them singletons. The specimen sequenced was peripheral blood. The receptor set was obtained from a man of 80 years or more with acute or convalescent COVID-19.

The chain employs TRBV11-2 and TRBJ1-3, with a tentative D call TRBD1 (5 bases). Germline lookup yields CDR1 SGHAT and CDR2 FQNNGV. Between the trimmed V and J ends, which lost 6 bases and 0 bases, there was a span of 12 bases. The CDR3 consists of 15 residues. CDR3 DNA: TGTGCCAGCAGGCGGGGGGATCCCTCTGGAAACACCATATATTTT. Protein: CASRRGDPSGNTIYF.

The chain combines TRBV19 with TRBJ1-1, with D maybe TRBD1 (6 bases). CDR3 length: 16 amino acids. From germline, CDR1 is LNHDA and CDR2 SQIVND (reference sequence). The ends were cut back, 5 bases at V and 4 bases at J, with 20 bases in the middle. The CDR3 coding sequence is TGTGCCAGTAGTCCTATTAGCAGGGGAGGGGGCACTGAAGCTTTCTTT. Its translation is CASSPISRGGGTEAFF.

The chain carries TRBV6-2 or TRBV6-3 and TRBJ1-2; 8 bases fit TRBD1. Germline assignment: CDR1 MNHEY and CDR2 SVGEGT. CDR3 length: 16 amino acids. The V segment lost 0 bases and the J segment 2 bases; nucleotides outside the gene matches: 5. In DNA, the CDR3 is TGTGCCAGCAGTTACTCGTTTGGGACAGGAAACTATGGCTACACCTTC. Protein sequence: CASSYSFGTGNYGYTF.

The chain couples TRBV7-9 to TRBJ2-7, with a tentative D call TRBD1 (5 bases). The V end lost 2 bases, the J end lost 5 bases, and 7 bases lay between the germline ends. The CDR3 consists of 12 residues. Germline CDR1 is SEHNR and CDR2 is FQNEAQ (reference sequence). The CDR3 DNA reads TGTGCCAGCAGCTTATTAGGGGACGAGCAGTACTTC. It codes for CASSLLGDEQYF.

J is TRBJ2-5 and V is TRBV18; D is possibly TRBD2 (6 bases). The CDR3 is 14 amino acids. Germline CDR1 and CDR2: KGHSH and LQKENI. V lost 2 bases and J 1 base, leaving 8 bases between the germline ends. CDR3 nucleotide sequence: TGTGCCAGCTCACCAGCCGGGAGCCAAGAGACCCAGTACTTC. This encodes CASSPAGSQETQYF. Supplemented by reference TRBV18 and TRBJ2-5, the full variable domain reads NAGVMQNPRHLVRRRGQEARLRCSPMKGHSHVYWYRQLPEEGLKFMVYLQKENIIDESGMPKERFSAEFPKEGPSILRIQQVVRGDSAAYFCASSPAGSQETQYFGPGTRLLVL.

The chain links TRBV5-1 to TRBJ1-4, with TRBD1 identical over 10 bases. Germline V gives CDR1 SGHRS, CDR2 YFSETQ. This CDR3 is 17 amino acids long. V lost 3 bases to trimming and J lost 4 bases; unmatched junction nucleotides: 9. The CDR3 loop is CASSSTGTGVFNEKLFF. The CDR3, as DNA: TGCGCCAGCAGCTCCACCGGGACAGGGGTTTTTAATGAAAAACTGTTTTTT.

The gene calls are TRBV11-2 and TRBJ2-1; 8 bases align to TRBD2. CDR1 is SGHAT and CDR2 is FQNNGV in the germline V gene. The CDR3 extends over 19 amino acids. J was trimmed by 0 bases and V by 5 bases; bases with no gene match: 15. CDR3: CASSLTGGGFPSSYNEQFF. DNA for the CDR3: TGTGCCAGCAGCCTGACGGGCGGGGGGTTTCCTAGCTCCTACAATGAGCAGTTCTTC.

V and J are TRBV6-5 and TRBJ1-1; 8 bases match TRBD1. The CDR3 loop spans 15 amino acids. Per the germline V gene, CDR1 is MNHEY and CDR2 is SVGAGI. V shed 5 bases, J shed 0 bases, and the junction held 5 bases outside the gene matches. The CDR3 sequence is CASSTGGNMNTEAFF. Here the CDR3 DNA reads TGTGCCAGCAGTACAGGGGGTAACATGAACACTGAAGCTTTCTTT.

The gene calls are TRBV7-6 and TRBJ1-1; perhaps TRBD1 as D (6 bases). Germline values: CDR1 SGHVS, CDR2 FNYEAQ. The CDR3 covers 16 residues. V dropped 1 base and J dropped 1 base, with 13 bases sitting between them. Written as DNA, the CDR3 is TGTGCCAGCAGCTTAGGATACAGGGATCGGAACACTGAAGCTTTCTTT. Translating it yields CASSLGYRDRNTEAFF.

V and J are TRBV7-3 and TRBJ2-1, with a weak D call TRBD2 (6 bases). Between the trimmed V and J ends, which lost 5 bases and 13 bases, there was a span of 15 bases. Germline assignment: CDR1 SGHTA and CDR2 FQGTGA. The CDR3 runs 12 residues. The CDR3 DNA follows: TGTGCCAGCAGCCCCCCAGGAGGGTTACAGTTCTTC. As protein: CASSPPGGLQFF.

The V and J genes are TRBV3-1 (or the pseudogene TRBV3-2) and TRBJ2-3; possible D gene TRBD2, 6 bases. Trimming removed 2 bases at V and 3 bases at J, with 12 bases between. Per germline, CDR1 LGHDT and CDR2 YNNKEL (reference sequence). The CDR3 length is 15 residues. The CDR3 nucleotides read TGTGCCAGCAGCCAAACAACGGGAGTAACAGATACGCAGTATTTT. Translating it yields CASSQTTGVTDTQYF.